This TCR beta chain was captured by sequencing in a study of blood T cells in healthy people across ages. Broader study findings: It was the long-lived donors that had more naive CD4+ cells and higher diversity than aged donors.

This clonotype was seen only a few times. Its antigen remains unidentified. It was with a sample-barcoded 5' primer and a J-beta primer mix that a second PCR of about 7 to 12 cycles was run. MiXCR, applied by TCRdb to the 5' RACE reads, yields one record per CDR3 protein. Of about 1 million distinct CDR3 sequences in the sample, more than 40% were seen once. Extraction of total RNA produced a minimum of 5 micrograms from each sample. The germline CDR1 and CDR2 sequences are SGHRS and YFSETQ. The CDR3 is 15 amino acids. Losses at the gene ends were 4 bases for V and 2 bases for J; bases not matched to a gene: 8.

The chain has TRBV5-1 and TRBJ2-7, with 8 bases identical to TRBD1. The sequenced sample was blood. The sequence was obtained from a woman aged 55 to 70 in good health. CDR3 coding DNA: TGCGCCAGCAGCCAGAGGACAGGGTCTACCTACGAGCAGTACTTC. This sequence encodes CASSQRTGSTYEQYF.